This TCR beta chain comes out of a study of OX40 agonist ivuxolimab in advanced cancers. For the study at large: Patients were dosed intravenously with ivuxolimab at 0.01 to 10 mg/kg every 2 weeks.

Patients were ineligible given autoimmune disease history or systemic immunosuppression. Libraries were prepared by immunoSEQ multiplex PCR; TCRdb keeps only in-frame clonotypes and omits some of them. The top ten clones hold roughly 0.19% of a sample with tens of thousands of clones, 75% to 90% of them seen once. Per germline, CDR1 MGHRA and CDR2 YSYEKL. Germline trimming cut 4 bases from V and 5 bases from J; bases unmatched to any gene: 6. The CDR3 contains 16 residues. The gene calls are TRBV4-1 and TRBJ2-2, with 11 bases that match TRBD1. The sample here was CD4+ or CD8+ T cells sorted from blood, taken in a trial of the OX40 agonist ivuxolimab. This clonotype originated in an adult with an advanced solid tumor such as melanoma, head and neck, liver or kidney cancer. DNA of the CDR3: TGCGCCAGCAGCCTGGGACAGGGGGTTCATACCGGGGAGCTGTTTTTT. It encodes CASSLGQGVHTGELFF.